This T cell receptor (beta chain) was identified during a study of CD8 T cells in Susac syndrome. Germline CDR1 reads GTSNPN; CDR2 reads SVGIG (reference sequence). With 8 bases removed from V and 0 bases from J, the gap between germline ends came to 10 bases. The CDR3 spans 13 residues. Reverse transcription of roughly 0.45 to 1 ug RNA used random hexamers. From the immunoSEQ multiplex PCR reads, TCRdb called clonotypes with MiXCR, one entry per CDR3 protein. The table shows approximately 100,000 distinct CDR3 sequences, with about nine tenths occurring only once. The V gene is TRBV30, the J gene TRBJ2-2; TRBD1 might be the D (6 bases). The TCR sequence derives from a human donor in good health. The sample was CD4+ T cells from PBMCs. The DNA of the CDR3 is TGTGCCGGCAGGGGATCGAACACCGGGGAGCTGTTTTTT. Protein: CAGRGSNTGELFF. Full variable domain (rest looked up from reference TRBV30 and TRBJ2-2): SQTIHQWPATLVQPVGSPLSLECTVEGTSNPNLYWYRQAAGRGLQLLFYSVGIGQISSEVPQNLSASRPQDRQFILSSKKLLLSDSGFYLCAGRGSNTGELFFGEGSRLTVL.